The 5 T cell receptor beta chains given below trace back to one sample, sequenced in a study of T cell responses to AZD1222 COVID-19 vaccine. The table came from immunoSEQ multiplex PCR; TCRdb's copy has only in-frame clones and leaves some out. The table includes approximately 150,000 clones, 80% to 95% detected once. The sample consisted of peripheral blood, taken on day 0 of AZD1222 vaccination. Receptors originate from an adult in good health.

The chain combines TRBV30 with TRBJ1-5; perhaps TRBD1 as D (6 bases). The CDR3 extends over 14 amino acids. V was shortened by 2 bases and J by 3 bases, with 11 bases between the two germline ends. Germline loops: CDR1 GTSNPN, CDR2 SVGIG (reference sequence). The CDR3 is CAWSRGATNQPQHF. In nucleotides, the CDR3 is TGTGCCTGGAGTAGGGGGGCGACCAATCAGCCCCAGCATTTT.

The V gene is TRBV10-2, the J gene TRBJ1-2; D is possibly TRBD1 (5 bases). The CDR3 consists of 15 residues. Trimming left V 5 bases short and J 4 bases short, with 17 bases between. CDR1 WSHSY and CDR2 SAAADI come from the germline V gene. Here the CDR3 DNA reads TGCGCCAGCAGTACCACGGTCGACAGCCTCTATGGCTACACCTTC. This gives the protein CASSTTVDSLYGYTF.

This chain connects TRBV6-5 to TRBJ1-1; D gene unclear. Looked up from germline, CDR1 is MNHEY and CDR2 is SVGAGI. V lost 6 bases, J lost 1 base, and 12 bases lay in between. The CDR3 consists of 14 residues. CDR3 sequence (DNA): TGTGCCAGCAGCTCCACAGTTGCGAACACTGAAGCTTTCTTT. Its protein is CASSSTVANTEAFF.

This sequence joins TRBV2 and TRBJ2-7; 12 bases line up with TRBD2. The CDR3 has 16 residues. In germline, CDR1 is SNHLY, CDR2 FYNNEI. J lost 0 bases, V lost 6 bases, and 6 bases had no gene match. The CDR3 DNA reads as TGTGCCAGCAGGAAGACTAGCGGGGGAAGCTCCTACGAGCAGTACTTC. It codes for CASRKTSGGSSYEQYF.

The J gene is TRBJ1-1, the V gene TRBV10-3; D gene unclear. In germline, CDR1 is ENHRY, CDR2 SYGVKD. Trimming left V 3 bases short and J 7 bases short, with 6 bases between. This CDR3 region has 11 residues. The DNA of the CDR3 is TGTGCCATCAGTGATCTCGTTGAAGCTTTCTTT. Translation gives CAISDLVEAFF.